A single count supports the clone carrying this T cell receptor (beta chain). Sampling of blood occurred at baseline, cycle 4 day 1, and cycle 7 day 1. The V gene lost 7 bases and the J gene lost 3 bases, with 12 bases spanning the gap. This CDR3 comprises 13 residues. Germline CDR1 is MNHNS and CDR2 is SASEGT. The record originates from a study of OX40 agonist ivuxolimab in advanced cancers. Study summary: Three patients got partial responses; one had hepatocellular carcinoma and two had cutaneous melanoma.

Generated by immunoSEQ multiplex PCR, the TCRdb table keeps only in-frame clones and is missing some. The profile shows 51,000 or so clones, less than 85% of them singletons. The receptor's source is an adult with an advanced solid tumor such as melanoma, head and neck, liver or kidney cancer. Here the sequenced sample was CD4+ or CD8+ T cells sorted from blood, taken in a trial of the OX40 agonist ivuxolimab. The V and J genes are TRBV6-1 and TRBJ1-2; D is unclear. CDR3 loop: CASTLHEDYGYTF. CDR3 coding DNA: TGTGCCAGCACCCTGCACGAGGACTATGGCTACACCTTC.